Shown below are 5 T cell receptor beta chains from a single sample sequenced in a study of blood T cell repertoires in COVID-19. TCRdb's copy holds only in-frame clones and misses some; the assay was immunoSEQ multiplex PCR. The sample consists of 200,000 to 250,000 clones, approximately 88% of them appearing once. The source material was PBMCs or T cells enriched from blood (not recorded which). The receptors here all came from a woman in her twenties or thirties who had been exposed to COVID-19.

The V and J genes are TRBV7-3 and TRBJ2-3, with D unclear. Trimming removed 5 bases from V and 2 bases from J, with 14 bases in between. The V gene's germline CDR1 is SGHTA and CDR2 FQGTGA. This CDR3 spans 15 amino acids. This CDR3 reads CASSRMAEPTDTQYF. In nucleotides, the CDR3 is TGTGCCAGCAGCCGAATGGCGGAGCCCACAGATACGCAGTATTTT.

This clone has a handful of counts. The J gene is TRBJ1-1, the V gene TRBV12-3 or TRBV12-4; maybe TRBD1 (5 bases). Trimming cost V 5 bases and J 6 bases, with 13 bases left between them. The CDR3 loop spans 13 amino acids. The CDR3, as DNA: TGTGCCAGCAGTCGACAGATTGGGGCTGAAGCTTTCTTT. It translates to CASSRQIGAEAFF.

The V gene is TRBV5-1, the J gene TRBJ2-5; a weak D match, TRBD1 (6 bases). Trimming cost V 2 bases and J 5 bases, with 10 bases left between them. CDR1 and CDR2 (germline): SGHRS, YFSETQ. This CDR3 has 13 residues. CDR3 in amino acids: CASSLGGMETQYF. CDR3 DNA: TGCGCCAGCAGCTTAGGGGGAATGGAGACCCAGTACTTC.

This chain joins TRBV3-1 (or the pseudogene TRBV3-2) and TRBJ1-1; D perhaps matches TRBD1 (5 bases). The CDR3 length is 14 residues. V was trimmed by 7 bases and J by 1 base, leaving 13 bases between them. Germline V gene data show CDR1 as LGHDT and CDR2 as YNNKEL (reference sequence). This CDR3 is CASTSLGGNTEAFF. Written as DNA, the CDR3 is TGTGCCAGCACCTCTCTCGGGGGGAACACTGAAGCTTTCTTT.

The chain combines TRBV10-1 with TRBJ1-1, with a tentative D call TRBD1 (6 bases). The CDR3 sequence is 14 residues long. Trimming took off 3 bases at V and 2 bases at J, with 10 bases between the two ends. Germline CDR1 reads WNHNN; CDR2 reads SYGVQD (reference sequence). As DNA, the CDR3 is TGCGCCAGCAGTGACGGGGGGCACAACACTGAAGCTTTCTTT. It yields the protein CASSDGGHNTEAFF.